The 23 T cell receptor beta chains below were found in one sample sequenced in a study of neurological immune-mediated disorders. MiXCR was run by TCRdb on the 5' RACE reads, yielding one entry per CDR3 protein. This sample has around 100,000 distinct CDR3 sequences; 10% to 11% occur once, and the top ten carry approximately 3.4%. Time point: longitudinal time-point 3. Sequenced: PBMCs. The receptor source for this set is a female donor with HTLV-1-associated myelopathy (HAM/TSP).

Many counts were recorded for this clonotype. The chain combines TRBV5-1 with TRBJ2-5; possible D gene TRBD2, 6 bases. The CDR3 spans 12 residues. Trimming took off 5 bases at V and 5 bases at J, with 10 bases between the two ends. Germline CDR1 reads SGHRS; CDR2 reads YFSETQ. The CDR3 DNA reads TGCGCCAGCAGGGGAGGCTGGGAGACCCAGTACTTC. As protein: CASRGGWETQYF.

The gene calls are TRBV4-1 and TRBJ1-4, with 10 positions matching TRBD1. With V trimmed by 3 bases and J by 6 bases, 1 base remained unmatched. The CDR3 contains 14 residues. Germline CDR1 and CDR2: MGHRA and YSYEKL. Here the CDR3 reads CASSQDRGDEKLFF. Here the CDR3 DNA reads TGCGCCAGCAGCCAGGACAGGGGGGATGAAAAACTGTTTTTT.

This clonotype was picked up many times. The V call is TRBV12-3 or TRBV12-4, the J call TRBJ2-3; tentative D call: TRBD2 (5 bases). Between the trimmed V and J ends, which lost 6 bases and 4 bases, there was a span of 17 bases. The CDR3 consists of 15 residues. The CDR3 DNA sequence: TGTGCCAGCAGGTCGGGCACGTTGGAGGCAGATACGCAGTATTTT. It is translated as CASRSGTLEADTQYF.

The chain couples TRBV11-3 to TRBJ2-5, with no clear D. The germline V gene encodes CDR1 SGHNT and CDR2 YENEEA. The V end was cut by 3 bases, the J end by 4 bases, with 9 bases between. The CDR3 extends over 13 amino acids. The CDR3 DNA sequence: TGTGCCAGCAGCTTCGGAACGAGAGAGACCCAGTACTTC. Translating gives CASSFGTRETQYF. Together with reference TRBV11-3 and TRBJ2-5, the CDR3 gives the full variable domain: EAGVVQSPRYKIIEKKQPVAFWCNPISGHNTLYWYLQNLGQGPELLIRYENEEAVDDSQLPKDRFSAERLKGVDSTLKIQPAELGDSAVYLCASSFGTRETQYFGPGTRLLVL.

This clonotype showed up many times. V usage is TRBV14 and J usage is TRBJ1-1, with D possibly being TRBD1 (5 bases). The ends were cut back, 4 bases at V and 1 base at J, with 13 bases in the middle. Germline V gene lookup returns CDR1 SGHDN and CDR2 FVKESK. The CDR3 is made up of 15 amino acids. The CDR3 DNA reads TGTGCCAGCAGCCCACGTTTGGGGGGGAACACTGAAGCTTTCTTT. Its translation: CASSPRLGGNTEAFF. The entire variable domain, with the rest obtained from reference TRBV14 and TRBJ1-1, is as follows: EAGVTQFPSHSVIEKGQTVTLRCDPISGHDNLYWYRRVMGKEIKFLLHFVKESKQDESGMPNNRFLAERTGGTYSTLKVQPAELEDSGVYFCASSPRLGGNTEAFFGQGTRLTVV.

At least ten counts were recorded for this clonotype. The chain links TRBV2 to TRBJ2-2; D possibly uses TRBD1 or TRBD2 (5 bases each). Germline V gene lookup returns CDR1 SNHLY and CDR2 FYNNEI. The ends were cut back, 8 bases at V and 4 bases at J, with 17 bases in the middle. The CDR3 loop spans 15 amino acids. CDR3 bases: TGTGCCAGCTCAGAACGGGCAGGGAGCACCGGGGAGCTGTTTTTT. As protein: CASSERAGSTGELFF. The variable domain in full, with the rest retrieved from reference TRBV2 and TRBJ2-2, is EPEVTQTPSHQVTQMGQEVILRCVPISNHLYFYWYRQILGQKVEFLVSFYNNEISEKSEIFDDQFSVERPDGSNFTLKIRSTKLEDSAMYFCASSERAGSTGELFFGEGSRLTVL.

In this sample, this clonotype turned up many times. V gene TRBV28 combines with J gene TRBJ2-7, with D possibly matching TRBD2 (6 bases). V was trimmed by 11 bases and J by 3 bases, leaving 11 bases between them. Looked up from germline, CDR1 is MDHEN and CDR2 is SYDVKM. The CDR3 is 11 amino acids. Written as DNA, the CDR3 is TGTGCCTATGGAGGGAGCTACGAGCAGTACTTC. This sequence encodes CAYGGSYEQYF.

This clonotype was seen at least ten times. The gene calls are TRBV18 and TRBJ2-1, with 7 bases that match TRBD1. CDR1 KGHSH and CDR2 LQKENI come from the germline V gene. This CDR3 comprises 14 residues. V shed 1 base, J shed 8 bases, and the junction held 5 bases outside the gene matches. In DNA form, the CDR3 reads TGTGCCAGCTCACCACAGACAGGGTCCGATGAGCAGTTCTTC. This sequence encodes CASSPQTGSDEQFF.

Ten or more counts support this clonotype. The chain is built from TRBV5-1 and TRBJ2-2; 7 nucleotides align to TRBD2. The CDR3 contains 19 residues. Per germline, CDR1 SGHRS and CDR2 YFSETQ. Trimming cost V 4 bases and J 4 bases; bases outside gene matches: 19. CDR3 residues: CASSPMGPGSPGGTGELFF. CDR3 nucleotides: TGCGCCAGCAGCCCCATGGGTCCGGGCTCCCCGGGGGGCACCGGGGAGCTGTTTTTT.

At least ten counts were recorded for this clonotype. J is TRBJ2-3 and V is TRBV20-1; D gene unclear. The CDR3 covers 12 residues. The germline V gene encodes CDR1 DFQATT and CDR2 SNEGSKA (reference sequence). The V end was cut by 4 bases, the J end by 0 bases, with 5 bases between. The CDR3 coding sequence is TGCAGTGCTAAAGCTAGCACAGATACGCAGTATTTT. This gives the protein CSAKASTDTQYF.

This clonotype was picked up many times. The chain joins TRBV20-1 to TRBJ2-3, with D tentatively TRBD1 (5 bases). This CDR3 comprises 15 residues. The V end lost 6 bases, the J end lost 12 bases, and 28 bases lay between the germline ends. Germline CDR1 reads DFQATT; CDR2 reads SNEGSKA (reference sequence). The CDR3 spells CSAGTTARYPPDQYF. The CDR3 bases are TGCAGTGCCGGCACGACAGCCCGCTACCCCCCCGACCAGTATTTT.

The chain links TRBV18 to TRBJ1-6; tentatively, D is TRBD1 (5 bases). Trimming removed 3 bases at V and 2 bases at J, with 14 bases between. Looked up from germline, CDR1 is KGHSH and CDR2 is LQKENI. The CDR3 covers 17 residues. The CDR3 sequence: CASSPPQQGPYNSPLHF. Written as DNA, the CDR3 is TGTGCCAGCTCACCCCCGCAGCAGGGACCCTATAATTCACCCCTCCACTTT.

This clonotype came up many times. The CDR3 loop is CASKDGERKNSPLHF. DNA for the CDR3: TGTGCCAGTAAAGACGGGGAGAGAAAAAATTCACCCCTCCACTTT. The chain recombines TRBV25-1 with TRBJ1-6; D is ambiguous. This CDR3 is built from 15 residues. Germline loops: CDR1 MGHDK, CDR2 SYGVNS. V dropped 9 bases and J dropped 7 bases, with 19 bases sitting between them.

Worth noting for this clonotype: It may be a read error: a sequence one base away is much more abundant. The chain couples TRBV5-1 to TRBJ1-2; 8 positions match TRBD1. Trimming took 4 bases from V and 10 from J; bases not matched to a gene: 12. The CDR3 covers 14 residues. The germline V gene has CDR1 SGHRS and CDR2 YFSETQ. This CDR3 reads CASSLQGQAYHYTF. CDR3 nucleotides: TGCGCCAGCAGCCTTCAGGGACAGGCATACCACTACACCTTC.

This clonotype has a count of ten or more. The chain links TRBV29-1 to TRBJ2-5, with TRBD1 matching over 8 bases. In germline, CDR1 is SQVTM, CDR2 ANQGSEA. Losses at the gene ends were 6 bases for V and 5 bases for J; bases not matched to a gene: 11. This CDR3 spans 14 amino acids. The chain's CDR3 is CSVSNRGREETQYF. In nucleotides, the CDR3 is TGCAGCGTCTCCAACAGGGGGAGAGAGGAGACCCAGTACTTC.

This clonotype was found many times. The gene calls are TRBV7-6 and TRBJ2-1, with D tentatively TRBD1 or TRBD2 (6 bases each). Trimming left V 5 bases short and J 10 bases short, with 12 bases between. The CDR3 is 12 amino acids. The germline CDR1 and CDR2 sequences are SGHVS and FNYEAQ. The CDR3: CASSPRGQEQFF. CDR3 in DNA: TGTGCCAGCAGCCCCCGGGGGCAAGAGCAGTTCTTC.

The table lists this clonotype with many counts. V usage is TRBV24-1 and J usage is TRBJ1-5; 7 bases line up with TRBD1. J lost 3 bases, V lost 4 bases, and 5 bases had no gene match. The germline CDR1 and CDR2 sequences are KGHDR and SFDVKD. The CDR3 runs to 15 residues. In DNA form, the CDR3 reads TGTGCCACCAGTGACCCGACAGGGCCCAATCAGCCCCAGCATTTT. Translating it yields CATSDPTGPNQPQHF.

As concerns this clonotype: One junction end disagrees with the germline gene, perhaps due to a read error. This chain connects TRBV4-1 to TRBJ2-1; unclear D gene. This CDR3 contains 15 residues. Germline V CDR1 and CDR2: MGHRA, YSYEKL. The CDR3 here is CASIQERAACYEQFF. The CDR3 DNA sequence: TGCGCCAGCATCCAAGAAAGGGCCGCTTGCTATGAGCAGTTCTTC.

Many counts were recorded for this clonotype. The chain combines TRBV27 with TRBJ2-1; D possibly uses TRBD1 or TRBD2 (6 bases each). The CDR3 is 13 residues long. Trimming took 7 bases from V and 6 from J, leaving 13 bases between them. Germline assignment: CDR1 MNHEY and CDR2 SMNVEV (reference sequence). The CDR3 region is CASKVWGANEQFF. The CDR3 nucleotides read TGTGCCAGCAAAGTATGGGGGGCCAATGAGCAGTTCTTC.

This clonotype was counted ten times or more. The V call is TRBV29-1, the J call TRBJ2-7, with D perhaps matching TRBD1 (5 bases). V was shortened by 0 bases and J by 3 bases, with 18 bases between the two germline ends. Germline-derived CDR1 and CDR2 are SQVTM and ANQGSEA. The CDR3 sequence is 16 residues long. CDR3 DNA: TGCAGCGTTGAAGATAGGTGGGGCGACACTCACTACGAGCAGTACTTC. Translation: CSVEDRWGDTHYEQYF.

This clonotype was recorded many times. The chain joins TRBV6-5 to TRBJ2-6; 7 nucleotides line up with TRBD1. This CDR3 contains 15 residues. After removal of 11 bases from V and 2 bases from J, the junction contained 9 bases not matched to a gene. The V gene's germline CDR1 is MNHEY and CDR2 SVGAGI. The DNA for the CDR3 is TGTGCCTGCCGGGACAGCTTTACTGGGGCCAACGTCCTGACTTTC. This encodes CACRDSFTGANVLTF.

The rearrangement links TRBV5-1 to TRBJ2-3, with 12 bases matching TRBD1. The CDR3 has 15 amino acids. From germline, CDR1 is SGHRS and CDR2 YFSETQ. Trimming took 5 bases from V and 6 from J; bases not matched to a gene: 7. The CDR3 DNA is TGCGCCAGCAGACCGGGACAGGGGGCGTGGGATACGCAGTATTTT. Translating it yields CASRPGQGAWDTQYF. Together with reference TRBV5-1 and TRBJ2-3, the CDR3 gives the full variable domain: KAGVTQTPRYLIKTRGQQVTLSCSPISGHRSVSWYQQTPGQGLQFLFEYFSETQRNKGNFPGRFSGRQFSNSRSEMNVSTLELGDSALYLCASRPGQGAWDTQYFGPGTRLTVL.

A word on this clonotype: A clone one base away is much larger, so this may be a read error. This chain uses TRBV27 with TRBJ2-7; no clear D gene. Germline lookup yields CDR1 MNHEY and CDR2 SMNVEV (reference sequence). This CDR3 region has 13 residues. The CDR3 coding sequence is TGTGCCAACAGTCCCCTTTTCCCCTACGAGCAGTACTTC. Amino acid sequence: CANSPLFPYEQYF.